One sample yielded the 16 T cell receptor beta chains listed below, sequenced in a study of blood T cell repertoires in COVID-19. TCRdb's copy holds only in-frame clones and misses some; the assay was immunoSEQ multiplex PCR. The table has 200,000 to 300,000 clones, about 84% seen once. Sequencing was carried out using peripheral blood. Receptors were obtained from a woman older than 75 with COVID-19, enrolled during active disease.

V gene TRBV3-1 (or the pseudogene TRBV3-2) combines with J gene TRBJ2-5, with TRBD1 as a possible D gene (5 bases). Trimming removed 0 bases from V and 6 bases from J, with 11 bases in between. There are 14 residues in the CDR3. Germline values: CDR1 LGHDT, CDR2 YNNKEL (reference sequence). The CDR3 sequence is CASSQEAGKKTQYF. The CDR3 nucleotides read TGTGCCAGCAGCCAAGAAGCAGGGAAGAAGACCCAGTACTTC.

The V gene is TRBV4-1, the J gene TRBJ1-5; D is unclear. The CDR3 has 14 amino acids. Trimming pared 6 bases from V and 0 bases from J, leaving 9 bases between. Looked up from germline, CDR1 is MGHRA and CDR2 is YSYEKL. CDR3 loop: CASRPTDSNQPQHF. The CDR3 coding sequence is TGCGCCAGCAGGCCAACAGATAGCAATCAGCCCCAGCATTTT.

Written as DNA, the CDR3 is TGTGCCATCAGTGAGGATCTTGCAGGGGGCTCCTCTAACTATGGCTACACCTTC. It encodes CAISEDLAGGSSNYGYTF. This chain uses TRBV10-3 with TRBJ1-2; 8 bases map to TRBD1. This CDR3 has 18 residues. V lost 2 bases and J lost 0; bases outside the gene matches: 11. Germline V CDR1 and CDR2: ENHRY, SYGVKD.

V usage is TRBV18 and J usage is TRBJ1-5; D is uncertain. Trimming removed 6 bases at V and 0 bases at J, with 12 bases between. The CDR3 covers 15 residues. Germline CDR1 is KGHSH and CDR2 is LQKENI. Here the CDR3 DNA reads TGTGCCAGCTCCGAGGGCATGGGTAGCAATCAGCCCCAGCATTTT. This translates into CASSEGMGSNQPQHF.

This clone was found a few times. V usage is TRBV4-2 and J usage is TRBJ2-6, with 11 bases that match TRBD1. This CDR3 has 19 amino acids. Germline V gene sequence: CDR1 LGHNA, CDR2 YNFKEQ. V lost 0 bases, J lost 1 base, and 5 bases stayed unmatched. Written as DNA, the CDR3 is TGTGCCAGCAGCCAAGACACCGGGACAGGGGGTTCTGGGGCCAACGTCCTGACTTTC. This sequence encodes CASSQDTGTGGSGANVLTF.

The rearrangement links TRBV6-5 to TRBJ2-1; possible D gene TRBD1, 6 bases. Trimming removed 4 bases from V and 5 bases from J, with 12 bases in between. Germline V CDR1 and CDR2: MNHEY, SVGAGI. The CDR3 contains 14 residues. CDR3 DNA sequence: TGTGCCAGCAGTTCATACAGGGCCGACAATGAGCAGTTCTTC. Translating gives CASSSYRADNEQFF.

V is TRBV7-6 and J is TRBJ2-5, with 8 positions matching TRBD2. The V gene end was trimmed by 0 bases and the J gene end by 1 base; junction bases not matched to a gene: 4. Germline CDR1 is SGHVS and CDR2 is FNYEAQ. The CDR3 loop spans 16 amino acids. Written as DNA, the CDR3 is TGTGCCAGCAGCTTAGCGCCTAGCGGGCTCCAAGAGACCCAGTACTTC. It yields the protein CASSLAPSGLQETQYF.

This clone occurred a few times. This chain connects TRBV3-1 (or the pseudogene TRBV3-2) to TRBJ2-3; D unresolved. Trimming stripped 0 bases from V and 4 bases from J, with 5 bases between. The CDR3 has 13 residues. Germline assignment: CDR1 LGHDT and CDR2 YNNKEL (reference sequence). The CDR3 protein is CASSQERSDTQYF. The CDR3 bases are TGTGCCAGCAGCCAAGAGCGGTCAGATACGCAGTATTTT.

The chain uses TRBV9 and TRBJ1-5; maybe TRBD1 (6 bases). Germline-derived CDR1 and CDR2 are SGDLS and YYNGEE. V was shortened by 6 bases and J by 2 bases, with 21 bases between the two germline ends. This CDR3 has 17 amino acids. The CDR3: CASIRGGVRVGNQPQHF. Here the CDR3 DNA reads TGTGCCAGCATCCGGGGGGGCGTAAGGGTAGGCAATCAGCCCCAGCATTTT.

The chain recombines TRBV3-1 (or the pseudogene TRBV3-2) with TRBJ1-1; D may be TRBD1 (5 bases). The CDR3 is 13 amino acids. The germline CDR1 and CDR2 sequences are LGHDT and YNNKEL (reference sequence). Trimming pared 1 base from V and 6 bases from J, leaving 9 bases between. CDR3 sequence reads: CASSQGAGAEAFF. The CDR3 nucleotides are TGTGCCAGCAGCCAAGGGGCGGGGGCTGAAGCTTTCTTT.

The chain links TRBV5-1 to TRBJ1-5; 7 bases are a match to TRBD1. V dropped 4 bases and J dropped 1; count of bases not matched to a gene: 5. The CDR3 loop spans 15 amino acids. Germline V lookup: CDR1 SGHRS, CDR2 YFSETQ. CDR3 DNA: TGCGCCAGCAGCATAACAGGGGTGAGCAATCAGCCCCAGCATTTT. It translates to CASSITGVSNQPQHF.

V usage is TRBV30 and J usage is TRBJ1-2; 8 positions agree with TRBD1. The germline V gene has CDR1 GTSNPN and CDR2 SVGIG (reference sequence). V was pared by 5 bases and J by 4 bases, with 9 bases of the junction left unmatched. The CDR3 runs to 14 residues. The CDR3 DNA sequence: TGTGCCTGGTCACCGGGACAGGCAATCTATGGCTACACCTTC. Encoded protein: CAWSPGQAIYGYTF.

This clone has just a few counts. The rearrangement uses TRBV28 and TRBJ2-7; TRBD1 is a possible D gene (5 bases). This CDR3 region has 13 residues. The germline V and J ends were trimmed by 4 bases and 3 bases, with 10 bases remaining between them. CDR1 and CDR2 (germline): MDHEN, SYDVKM. CDR3 region: CASSSPTDYEQYF. In nucleotides, the CDR3 is TGTGCCAGCAGTTCCCCGACAGACTACGAGCAGTACTTC.

This chain uses TRBV2 with TRBJ1-4; TRBD1 matches 8 bases. Trimming cost V 6 bases and J 4 bases; bases outside gene matches: 7. The CDR3 extends over 15 amino acids. Germline CDR1 is SNHLY and CDR2 is FYNNEI. The CDR3 spells CASRRQGPVNEKLFF. As DNA, the CDR3 is TGTGCCAGCAGACGACAGGGGCCGGTTAATGAAAAACTGTTTTTT.

The chain recombines TRBV5-4 with TRBJ1-4, with D maybe TRBD1 (5 bases). Germline V CDR1 and CDR2: SGHNT, YYREEE (reference sequence). This CDR3 comprises 14 residues. V was trimmed by 3 bases and J by 11 bases, leaving 17 bases between them. In DNA form, the CDR3 reads TGTGCCAGCAGCTCGCCCGGGCAGGGCGAGAAACTGTTTTTT. Amino acid sequence: CASSSPGQGEKLFF.

This chain joins TRBV6-6 and TRBJ2-1, with a weak D call TRBD1 (5 bases). V lost 8 bases and J 9 bases, leaving 11 bases between the germline ends. From germline, CDR1 is MNHNY and CDR2 SVGAGI (reference sequence). The CDR3 is made up of 11 amino acids. The chain's CDR3 is CASERGAEQFF. CDR3 in DNA: TGTGCCAGCGAAAGGGGCGCTGAGCAGTTCTTC.